The entry below gives a single TCR beta chain sequence along with its context. The target antigen is unknown. RNA was extracted and reverse transcribed into cDNA as the sequencing template. Repertoires were generated with immunoSEQ multiplex PCR, while TCRdb's copy carries only in-frame clones and drops some. This table has 110,000 or so clones, approximately 60% appearing once. The entry originates in a study of CD8+ T cells in alopecia areata. Study results and caveats: Clonality was higher in lesional than normal scalp, especially in alopecia totalis/universalis. Scalp sequencing captures resident alphabeta T cells of normal skin too.

Sequenced sample: CD4+ T cells sorted from blood. This TCR was recovered from a human donor in good health.

CDR3 in DNA: TGTGCCTGGAAATCCTACAGGGAAGGCACTGAAGCTTTCTTT. This codes for CAWKSYREGTEAFF. J is TRBJ1-1 and V is TRBV30; TRBD1 is a possible D gene (6 bases). This CDR3 comprises 14 residues. V was trimmed by 4 bases and J by 4 bases, leaving 16 bases between them. CDR1 and CDR2 from the germline V gene are GTSNPN and SVGIG (reference sequence).